Shown below are 20 T cell receptor beta chains from a single sample sequenced in a study of CD8+ T cells in alopecia areata. As to treatment: oral pan-JAK inhibitor, 5-10 mg twice daily. After isolation, RNA underwent reverse transcription to generate cDNA as the sequencing template. TCRdb's copy holds only in-frame clones and misses some; the assay was immunoSEQ multiplex PCR. The sample carries more than 200,000 clones, roughly 66% recorded once. The sequencing here drew on CD4+ T cells sorted from blood, taken around week 42, from a patient treated with tofacitinib. The origin of the receptors is a human donor with alopecia areata.

The rearrangement uses TRBV10-3 and TRBJ2-1; D remains ambiguous. The germline V gene encodes CDR1 ENHRY and CDR2 SYGVKD. The V gene lost 4 bases and the J gene lost 5 bases, with 9 bases spanning the gap. The CDR3 contains 13 residues. The CDR3 coding sequence is TGTGCCATCAGTGCGCTCCACGACAATGAGCAGTTCTTC. This sequence encodes CAISALHDNEQFF.

V and J are TRBV9 and TRBJ2-3; D is undetermined. This CDR3 has 14 amino acids. Germline lookup yields CDR1 SGDLS and CDR2 YYNGEE. The V end was cut by 3 bases, the J end by 1 base, with 9 bases between. The CDR3: CASSADLGTDTQYF. Written as DNA, the CDR3 is TGTGCCAGCAGCGCCGACCTAGGCACAGATACGCAGTATTTT.

The V call is TRBV2, the J call TRBJ1-4; D gene unclear. The CDR3 totals 11 residues. V was shortened by 5 bases and J by 8 bases, with 6 bases between the two germline ends. Germline lookup yields CDR1 SNHLY and CDR2 FYNNEI. This CDR3 reads CASSLGEKLFF. The CDR3 coding sequence is TGTGCCAGCAGTCTAGGAGAAAAACTGTTTTTT. Variable domain in full (rest from reference TRBV2 and TRBJ1-4): EPEVTQTPSHQVTQMGQEVILRCVPISNHLYFYWYRQILGQKVEFLVSFYNNEISEKSEIFDDQFSVERPDGSNFTLKIRSTKLEDSAMYFCASSLGEKLFFGSGTQLSVL.

The gene calls are TRBV2 and TRBJ2-3, with a possible D match to TRBD2 (6 bases). Germline lookup yields CDR1 SNHLY and CDR2 FYNNEI. This CDR3 comprises 14 residues. The V end lost 10 bases, the J end lost 4 bases, and 18 bases lay between the germline ends. This CDR3 reads CATNAGTWSDTQYF. Here the CDR3 DNA reads TGTGCCACCAACGCAGGGACTTGGTCAGATACGCAGTATTTT.

The genes are TRBV30 and TRBJ1-1, with no clear D. The CDR3 is made up of 11 amino acids. The V end was cut by 1 base, the J end by 4 bases, with 4 bases between. Germline CDR1 GTSNPN, CDR2 SVGIG (reference sequence). The CDR3 coding sequence is TGTGCCTGGAGTGCGGTCACTGAAGCTTTCTTT. It codes for CAWSAVTEAFF.

This clone has only a few counts. CDR3 sequence: CSVSDRNYGYTF. As DNA, the CDR3 is TGCAGCGTCTCAGACCGAAACTATGGCTACACCTTC. The chain carries TRBV29-1 and TRBJ1-2; D not resolved. Trimming pared 6 bases from V and 2 bases from J, leaving 10 bases between. The length of the CDR3 is 12 residues. Per germline, CDR1 SQVTM and CDR2 ANQGSEA. Filled out from reference TRBV29-1 and TRBJ1-2, the complete variable domain reads SAVISQKPSRDICQRGTSLTIQCQVDSQVTMMFWYRQQPGQSLTLIATANQGSEATYESGFVIDKFPISRPNLTFSTLTVSNMSPEDSSIYLCSVSDRNYGYTFGSGTRLTVV.

The chain is built from TRBV5-1 and TRBJ2-7, with TRBD2 identical over 9 bases. The CDR3 consists of 14 residues. V lost 4 bases, J lost 3 bases, and 5 bases stayed unmatched. Germline V gene sequence: CDR1 SGHRS, CDR2 YFSETQ. The CDR3 here is CASSQAGGNYEQYF. CDR3 coding DNA: TGCGCCAGCAGCCAAGCGGGGGGTAACTACGAGCAGTACTTC.

A few counts support this clone. Here the CDR3 DNA reads TGTGCCACCTATTCTATGAGACCTCCGCACCGGGCAGATACGCAGTATTTT. Translated, it gives CATYSMRPPHRADTQYF. The genes are TRBV27 and TRBJ2-3; D remains unclear. Trimming took off 10 bases at V and 4 bases at J, with 27 bases between the two ends. This CDR3 comprises 17 residues. The germline V gene encodes CDR1 MNHEY and CDR2 SMNVEV (reference sequence).

The CDR3 DNA reads as TGTGCCTGGAGTAAGGGGCAGGGCGTGAGAGGCTACACCTTC. Its protein is CAWSKGQGVRGYTF. The V call is TRBV30, the J call TRBJ1-2; D is perhaps TRBD1 (5 bases). V lost 2 bases, J lost 8 bases, and 18 bases lay in between. CDR1 is GTSNPN, CDR2 SVGIG, per germline (reference sequence). This CDR3 comprises 14 residues.

The rearrangement joins TRBV7-2 to TRBJ1-3, with no clear D. CDR1 is SGHTA, CDR2 FQGNSA, per germline. Trimming took off 0 bases at V and 1 base at J, with 10 bases between the two ends. CDR3 length equals 16 residues. The CDR3 here is CASSLALAASGNTIYF. The DNA of the CDR3 is TGTGCCAGCAGCTTAGCGCTGGCAGCTTCTGGAAACACCATATATTTT.

With respect to this clone: One end of the junction varies from germline; a read error may be responsible. V and J are TRBV7-3 and TRBJ1-1; tentatively, D is TRBD1 (5 bases). Germline V CDR1 and CDR2: SGHTA, FQGTGA. CDR3 length: 13 amino acids. In nucleotides, the CDR3 is TGTGCCAGCAGCTCCATGACCGGGACTGTAGCTTTCTTT. Translating gives CASSSMTGTVAFF.

The V call is TRBV7-2, the J call TRBJ1-1, with TRBD1 as a possible D gene (5 bases). The CDR3 totals 14 residues. Germline assignment: CDR1 SGHTA and CDR2 FQGNSA. V was trimmed by 5 bases and J by 4 bases, leaving 14 bases between them. The CDR3 DNA sequence: TGTGCCAGCAGCCCCCCTAGGGGTTTCACTGAAGCTTTCTTT. Translating it yields CASSPPRGFTEAFF.

This clone was observed a handful of times. V gene TRBV5-6 combines with J gene TRBJ2-7; D not certain. Germline assignment: CDR1 SGHDT and CDR2 YYEEEE. This CDR3 comprises 12 residues. V was cut by 2 bases and J by 6 bases, with 9 bases left in between. The CDR3 region has the DNA TGTGCCAGCAGCTTTGGGGTGACCGAGCAGTACTTC. It is translated as CASSFGVTEQYF.

The chain has TRBV30 and TRBJ1-1, with D unresolved. Germline CDR1 GTSNPN, CDR2 SVGIG (reference sequence). V lost 4 bases, J lost 7 bases, and 10 bases lay in between. CDR3 length: 11 amino acids. Here the CDR3 DNA reads TGTGCCTGGACAACCGGGGATGAAGCTTTCTTT. It encodes CAWTTGDEAFF.

The V gene is TRBV20-1, the J gene TRBJ1-1; D not resolved. Germline-derived CDR1 and CDR2 are DFQATT and SNEGSKA (reference sequence). V was shortened by 8 bases and J by 1 base, with 8 bases between the two germline ends. This CDR3 comprises 11 residues. In DNA, the CDR3 is TGCAGTTCCCAGGAGAACACTGAAGCTTTCTTT. Translated: CSSQENTEAFF.

The genes are TRBV2 and TRBJ1-1; D is undetermined. CDR1 is SNHLY, CDR2 FYNNEI, per germline. Trimming stripped 7 bases from V and 7 bases from J, with 19 bases between. This CDR3 is built from 14 residues. CDR3 bases: TGTGCCAGCACCTATAATGGACGTCATGGTGAAGCTTTCTTT. This gives the protein CASTYNGRHGEAFF.

This clone was detected a few times. This chain joins TRBV27 and TRBJ2-1, with TRBD2 matching over 11 bases. Looked up from germline, CDR1 is MNHEY and CDR2 is SMNVEV (reference sequence). This CDR3 has 17 amino acids. J was trimmed by 8 bases and V by 6 bases; bases with no gene match: 15. In DNA form, the CDR3 reads TGTGCCAGCAGCCTTAGGTCGGCTAGCGGGGGGCGGGATGAGCAGTTCTTC. Protein product: CASSLRSASGGRDEQFF.

This clone has only one observation. J is TRBJ1-2 and V is TRBV30; D is perhaps TRBD1 (6 bases). CDR1 and CDR2 (germline): GTSNPN, SVGIG (reference sequence). There are 13 residues in the CDR3. V lost 2 bases to trimming and J lost 5 bases, with 12 bases between them. The CDR3 nucleotides are TGTGCCTGGAGTCCCCTCCAGGGGTATGGCTACACCTTC. This codes for CAWSPLQGYGYTF.

The chain couples TRBV30 to TRBJ1-2; no firm D call. V was shortened by 4 bases and J by 2 bases, with 20 bases between the two germline ends. The CDR3 is made up of 16 amino acids. Germline-derived CDR1 and CDR2 are GTSNPN and SVGIG (reference sequence). In DNA form, the CDR3 reads TGTGCCTGGACCCCATGGGCGCCGAATGAAAACTATGGCTACACCTTC. Its protein product is CAWTPWAPNENYGYTF. The complete variable domain, with remaining parts taken from reference TRBV30 and TRBJ1-2, reads SQTIHQWPATLVQPVGSPLSLECTVEGTSNPNLYWYRQAAGRGLQLLFYSVGIGQISSEVPQNLSASRPQDRQFILSSKKLLLSDSGFYLCAWTPWAPNENYGYTFGSGTRLTVV.

This clone was counted only a few times. The chain carries TRBV30 and TRBJ1-4; D unclear. Germline loops: CDR1 GTSNPN, CDR2 SVGIG (reference sequence). The CDR3 is 13 amino acids. V lost 2 bases, J lost 7 bases, and 11 bases lay in between. DNA of the CDR3: TGTGCCTGGAGTCGAGCGGAGGGTGAAAAACTGTTTTTT. Its translation: CAWSRAEGEKLFF. Looking up the rest from reference TRBV30 and TRBJ1-4 gives the full variable domain: SQTIHQWPATLVQPVGSPLSLECTVEGTSNPNLYWYRQAAGRGLQLLFYSVGIGQISSEVPQNLSASRPQDRQFILSSKKLLLSDSGFYLCAWSRAEGEKLFFGSGTQLSVL.